The 13 T cell receptor beta chains listed next were all sequenced from one sample in a study of shared clonotypes between healthy human individuals. The assay was immunoSEQ multiplex PCR, and TCRdb's table has in-frame clones only and misses some. The sample consists of 2 million to 2.5 million clones, around 93% of them appearing once. Naive CD8 isolation took CD45RO-negative cells positively selected for CCR7 and excluded terminally differentiated effector memory CD45RA+ cells. The sample was naive CD8+ T cells from PBMCs. Source of these receptors: a man younger than 30 in good health. Some clones in this sample may be carry-over from other donors' samples.

A note on this clone: Just one base apart from a much larger clone, this may be a read error. This sample includes further DNA sequences coding for the same CDR3. This chain links TRBV7-9 with TRBJ2-5; D call uncertain. Trimming left V 1 base short and J 5 bases short, with 5 bases between. CDR1 is SEHNR, CDR2 FQNEAQ, per germline (reference sequence). The CDR3 contains 12 residues. Here the CDR3 reads CASSLVRETQYF. The CDR3 DNA is TGTGCCAGCAGCTTAGTTCGCGAGACCCAGTACTTC.

V and J are TRBV19 and TRBJ2-7; D is undetermined. The CDR3 is made up of 14 amino acids. In germline, CDR1 is LNHDA, CDR2 SQIVND (reference sequence). Trimming removed 3 bases at V and 3 bases at J, with 12 bases between. This CDR3 reads CASSIGDRNYEQYF. CDR3 DNA sequence: TGTGCCAGTAGTATCGGAGACCGTAACTACGAGCAGTACTTC.

V is TRBV5-1 and J is TRBJ2-7; D call uncertain. The CDR3 runs to 11 residues. The V end was cut by 4 bases, the J end by 2 bases, with 4 bases between. The germline CDR1 and CDR2 sequences are SGHRS and YFSETQ. The DNA for the CDR3 is TGCGCCAGCAGCCCGACCTACGAGCAGTACTTC. Translation: CASSPTYEQYF.

The rearrangement links TRBV18 to TRBJ2-1; 9 nucleotides line up with TRBD1. J was trimmed by 7 bases and V by 5 bases; bases with no gene match: 12. The CDR3 is 16 amino acids. Germline V gene sequence: CDR1 KGHSH, CDR2 LQKENI. This CDR3 is CASSFTGGARWNEQFF. CDR3 DNA: TGTGCCAGCTCATTCACAGGGGGCGCTCGGTGGAATGAGCAGTTCTTC.

The chain has TRBV27 and TRBJ1-1; D is unresolved. Per the germline V gene, CDR1 is MNHEY and CDR2 is SMNVEV (reference sequence). Trimming removed 7 bases at V and 0 bases at J, with 12 bases between. The CDR3 is 14 residues long. Here the CDR3 reads CASKNQSMNTEAFF. CDR3 nucleotide sequence: TGTGCCAGCAAAAACCAGTCAATGAACACTGAAGCTTTCTTT.

The V and J genes are TRBV25-1 and TRBJ2-3, with 7 bases lining up with TRBD2. The CDR3 runs to 12 residues. Trimming removed 8 bases from V and 7 bases from J; junction bases left unmatched: 6. The V gene's germline CDR1 is MGHDK and CDR2 SYGVNS. CDR3 bases: TGTGCCAGCGGACTCGGGGGGTATACGCAGTATTTT. This translates into CASGLGGYTQYF.

The V call is TRBV7-9, the J call TRBJ2-7; no definite D call. CDR3 size: 12 residues. V lost 6 bases, J lost 7 bases, and 13 bases lay in between. The V gene's germline CDR1 is SEHNR and CDR2 FQNEAQ (reference sequence). The CDR3 DNA reads TGTGCCAGCAGTTGGGCCTTTGGGGAGCAGTACTTC. Protein product: CASSWAFGEQYF.

The V and J genes are TRBV2 and TRBJ2-3, with 7 positions matching TRBD2. Trimming cost V 0 bases and J 2 bases; bases outside gene matches: 8. The CDR3 runs 17 residues. Germline V lookup: CDR1 SNHLY, CDR2 FYNNEI. CDR3 DNA sequence: TGTGCCAGCAGTGAAGCGCTGCGGGAGCGGGTCACAGATACGCAGTATTTT. Its protein is CASSEALRERVTDTQYF.

The chain couples TRBV28 to TRBJ1-5, with 8 positions matching TRBD1. Per the germline V gene, CDR1 is MDHEN and CDR2 is SYDVKM. CDR3 size: 18 residues. V trimming: 5 bases; J trimming: 2 bases; junction bases outside the gene matches: 14. CDR3 protein: CASSSYRGEYGGNQPQHF. The DNA of the CDR3 is TGTGCCAGCAGTAGCTACAGGGGGGAGTATGGTGGCAATCAGCCCCAGCATTTT.

The chain has TRBV9 and TRBJ2-1; 8 bases agree with TRBD2. V was pared by 4 bases and J by 4 bases, with 7 bases of the junction left unmatched. Germline V gives CDR1 SGDLS, CDR2 YYNGEE. The CDR3 extends over 15 amino acids. Here the CDR3 DNA reads TGTGCCAGCAGCCAGTGGCTAGCGGGTTACAATGAGCAGTTCTTC. Translating it yields CASSQWLAGYNEQFF.

This chain joins TRBV11-1 and TRBJ1-1; 12 bases map to TRBD1. Germline CDR1 SGHAT, CDR2 FQDESV (reference sequence). The junction had 6 bases not matched to a gene; V was cut back by 3 bases and J by 7 bases. The CDR3 extends over 15 amino acids. CDR3 amino acids: CASSLGTGGAGEAFF. The CDR3 nucleotides read TGTGCCAGCAGCTTGGGGACAGGGGGCGCGGGTGAAGCTTTCTTT.

This clone was observed a single time. This chain joins TRBV11-2 and TRBJ2-3, with 7 bases aligning to TRBD2. Germline V gives CDR1 SGHAT, CDR2 FQNNGV. With 5 bases clipped from V and 1 base from J, the junction kept 12 bases outside the gene matches. This CDR3 has 17 amino acids. CDR3 sequence reads: CASSPFRGREGTDTQYF. The CDR3 region has the DNA TGTGCCAGCAGCCCCTTTAGGGGACGGGAGGGCACAGATACGCAGTATTTT.

This clone was seen once. The chain joins TRBV6-5 to TRBJ2-7; D ambiguous. With 5 bases removed from V and 0 bases from J, the gap between germline ends came to 8 bases. Germline V gene data show CDR1 as MNHEY and CDR2 as SVGAGI. The CDR3 spans 13 residues. CDR3 DNA sequence: TGTGCCAGCAGTCAATGGGCCTCCTACGAGCAGTACTTC. Its translation is CASSQWASYEQYF.